The entry that follows covers one T cell receptor beta chain sequence. No antigen is known for it. This same CDR3 is encoded by further DNA sequences in the sample. Positive CCR7 selection of CD45RO-negative cells yielded the naive CD8 cells, and terminally differentiated effector memory CD45RA+ cells were excluded. V was cut by 2 bases and J by 3 bases, with 11 bases left in between. There are 14 residues in the CDR3. From germline, CDR1 is MDHEN and CDR2 SYDVKM. The data stem from a study of shared clonotypes between healthy human individuals. Notes on the study in general: Clonotype sharing across donors was expected to vary with sequencing depth.

The assay ran at deep level. Sorted-subset replicate PCRs used around 200 ng of genomic DNA. This amount corresponded to about 30,000 T cell genomes. Here immunoSEQ multiplex PCR was the method, and the copy in TCRdb shows in-frame clones only, minus some. The table has under 2,000,000 clones, about 95% seen once. This receptor was taken from a man aged 18-30 years in good health. Sequences were obtained from naive CD8+ T cells sorted from blood. The chain couples TRBV28 to TRBJ2-7; possible D gene TRBD1, 6 bases. The CDR3 sequence is CASSLRGSNYEQYF. The CDR3 DNA reads TGTGCCAGCAGTTTAAGGGGGAGTAACTACGAGCAGTACTTC.